Sequencing of this T cell receptor (beta chain) was carried out in a study of blood T cell repertoires in COVID-19. Per the authors' pipeline: Amplification with reference gene primers provided the estimates of nucleated cell counts. Libraries were prepared by immunoSEQ multiplex PCR; TCRdb keeps only in-frame clonotypes and omits some of them. V and J calls and clone size are given by that table; D and trimming were obtained from the DNA. The table has some 340,000 clones, roughly 90% seen once; the top ten hold about 4.2%. Donors were grouped by their self-reported clinical history. Within the 2 weeks before study entry, each person in the exposed group met a COVID-19 case. A single count supports this clone. V was trimmed by 5 bases and J by 4 bases, leaving 13 bases between them. In germline, CDR1 is SGHRS, CDR2 YFSETQ. This CDR3 has 14 amino acids.

The V gene is TRBV5-1, the J gene TRBJ2-1; a possible D gene is TRBD1 (5 bases). Input material: PBMCs or T cells enriched from blood (not recorded which). The receptor comes from a woman younger than 45 who had been exposed to COVID-19. CDR3 sequence (DNA): TGCGCCAGCAGTCCCTCTACAGGTTACAATGAGCAGTTCTTC. Encoded protein: CASSPSTGYNEQFF.